This T cell receptor beta chain emerged from a study of T cell repertoires in cytomegalovirus infection. About the study: Newly reported HLA-C-restricted and thoroughly characterized HLA-B-restricted CMV epitopes were employed. CMV infection together with matching HLA type was indicated by public TCR beta signatures. The study, taken as a whole, reports: The cumulative frequency of public TCR beta families identified carriers of CMV plus the relevant HLA. Within the response measured ex vivo, HLA-C-restricted CMV-specific TCR beta clonotypes were dominant.

A note on this clonotype: Its specificity is not known.

One entry per CDR3 protein, called by TCRdb with MiXCR from the reads. The sample has about 830,000 distinct CDR3 sequences, about 33% seen once. Unmatched junction bases numbered 10, after V lost 6 bases and J lost 4 bases. This CDR3 contains 16 residues. Looked up from germline, CDR1 is MNHEY and CDR2 is SMNVEV (reference sequence). The input for sequencing was cultured CD8+ T cells from PBMCs, taken from culture after CMV antigen stimulation. The chain carries TRBV27 and TRBJ2-3; TRBD2 matches 10 bases. The receptor's source is a human donor in good health (CMV status not recorded). Some clones in this sample may be carry-over from other donors' samples. As DNA, the CDR3 is TGTGCCAGCAGCTTCCTAGCGGGGGCCCCACCAGATACGCAGTATTTT. Translation gives CASSFLAGAPPDTQYF.